Listed here are 13 T cell receptor beta chains from one sample, sequenced in a study of T cell responses to AZD1222 COVID-19 vaccine. Some clones are missing from TCRdb's copy, which holds only in-frame ones; the method was immunoSEQ multiplex PCR. The sample contains 150,000 to 250,000 clones, approximately 90% of which appear only once. Specimen: peripheral blood, collected 28 days after the second AZD1222 dose. The receptors derive from an adult who received the AZD1222 COVID-19 vaccine.

This chain connects TRBV25-1 to TRBJ2-3; D uncertain. The germline gives CDR1 MGHDK, CDR2 SYGVNS. CDR3 length: 13 amino acids. V was pared by 6 bases and J by 3 bases, with 10 bases between. The CDR3 DNA is TGTGCCAGCAGCCTTGGCCGTACAGATACGCAGTATTTT. Its protein is CASSLGRTDTQYF.

J is TRBJ2-5 and V is TRBV24-1, with D perhaps being TRBD1 or TRBD2 (6 bases each). The V and J ends lost 4 bases and 5 bases respectively, with 16 bases between them. The CDR3 is 15 amino acids. CDR1 and CDR2 from the germline V gene are KGHDR and SFDVKD. CDR3 bases: TGTGCCACCAGTGACTCCCGGACTACAGGGGAGACCCAGTACTTC. Translating gives CATSDSRTTGETQYF.

This chain links TRBV6-5 with TRBJ1-2; a possible D gene is TRBD1 (5 bases). CDR3 size: 13 residues. Trimming took off 8 bases at V and 7 bases at J, with 17 bases between the two ends. Per germline, CDR1 MNHEY and CDR2 SVGAGI. The DNA of the CDR3 is TGTGCCAGCTGTTCGGGGGGGGTAGGTGGCTACACCTTC. This gives the protein CASCSGGVGGYTF.

The chain combines TRBV28 with TRBJ2-1, with unresolved D. The V and J ends lost 1 base and 8 bases respectively, with 6 bases between them. Looked up from germline, CDR1 is MDHEN and CDR2 is SYDVKM. The length of the CDR3 is 12 residues. The CDR3 DNA reads as TGTGCCAGCAGTTTATACTCGGATGAGCAGTTCTTC. Its translation is CASSLYSDEQFF.

This rearrangement joins TRBV5-8 to TRBJ2-2; a possible D gene is TRBD1 (5 bases). The V end was cut by 5 bases, the J end by 7 bases, with 18 bases between. CDR3 length: 15 amino acids. Germline V gives CDR1 SGHTS, CDR2 YDEGEE. CDR3 DNA: TGTGCCAGCAGTTTAGTTGGACACCGCGGCGGGGAGCTGTTTTTT. This sequence encodes CASSLVGHRGGELFF.

This chain connects TRBV4-1 to TRBJ2-1; D ambiguous. The CDR3 totals 15 residues. CDR1 is MGHRA, CDR2 YSYEKL, per germline. The V end was cut by 4 bases, the J end by 2 bases, with 12 bases between. This CDR3 reads CASSPPTGAYNEQFF. CDR3 sequence (DNA): TGCGCCAGCAGCCCGCCGACCGGAGCCTACAATGAGCAGTTCTTC.

This chain links TRBV5-1 with TRBJ2-1; D remains unclear. The CDR3 extends over 14 amino acids. Germline V gene sequence: CDR1 SGHRS, CDR2 YFSETQ. Trimming stripped 0 bases from V and 2 bases from J, with 6 bases between. As DNA, the CDR3 is TGCGCCAGCAGCTTGGCTTCCGCCTACAATGAGCAGTTCTTC. It encodes CASSLASAYNEQFF.

This chain uses TRBV18 with TRBJ1-5; 8 nucleotides line up with TRBD1. The CDR3 runs to 13 residues. The germline gives CDR1 KGHSH, CDR2 LQKENI. The ends lost 6 bases at V and 5 bases at J; junction bases unmatched: 3. This CDR3 reads CASSQDRDQPQHF. The CDR3 region has the DNA TGTGCCAGCTCGCAGGACAGGGATCAGCCCCAGCATTTT.

CDR3 DNA sequence: TGTGCCAGCTCACCACAGCGGGGCTCTGGCACAGATACGCAGTATTTT. This codes for CASSPQRGSGTDTQYF. The chain recombines TRBV18 with TRBJ2-3; 7 bases align to TRBD2. This CDR3 is built from 16 residues. CDR1 KGHSH and CDR2 LQKENI come from the germline V gene. V was pared by 1 base and J by 1 base, with 5 bases of the junction left unmatched. The full variable domain, its missing parts supplied by reference TRBV18 and TRBJ2-3, is NAGVMQNPRHLVRRRGQEARLRCSPMKGHSHVYWYRQLPEEGLKFMVYLQKENIIDESGMPKERFSAEFPKEGPSILRIQQVVRGDSAAYFCASSPQRGSGTDTQYFGPGTRLTVL.

The chain recombines TRBV2 with TRBJ2-1, with D maybe TRBD2 (6 bases). The CDR3 runs 14 residues. With 6 bases removed from V and 8 bases from J, the gap between germline ends came to 17 bases. Looked up from germline, CDR1 is SNHLY and CDR2 is FYNNEI. As DNA, the CDR3 is TGTGCCAGCAGAAAGGCCAGGGAGGTCGATGAGCAGTTCTTC. The encoded protein is CASRKAREVDEQFF.

The rearrangement joins TRBV27 to TRBJ2-1; the match to TRBD2 covers 8 bases. Germline V gene sequence: CDR1 MNHEY, CDR2 SMNVEV (reference sequence). J lost 8 bases, V lost 9 bases, and 12 bases had no gene match. The CDR3 extends over 14 amino acids. The CDR3 DNA is TGTGCCAGTGTTTCGGGACTAGGGCTGGATGAGCAGTTCTTC. Its translation is CASVSGLGLDEQFF.

The chain employs TRBV6-5 and TRBJ2-7, with D perhaps TRBD2 (5 bases). V was pared by 6 bases and J by 5 bases, with 20 bases between. CDR1 MNHEY and CDR2 SVGAGI come from the germline V gene. The CDR3 contains 15 residues. CDR3 sequence: CASRTASLLDNEQYF. In DNA form, the CDR3 reads TGTGCCAGCAGAACGGCGTCCTTACTAGATAACGAGCAGTACTTC.

The CDR3 is CASSPLAGVSGELFF. CDR3 nucleotide sequence: TGTGCCAGCAGCCCGCTAGCGGGGGTTTCCGGGGAGCTGTTTTTT. The chain links TRBV7-6 to TRBJ2-2; TRBD2 agrees at 10 bases. The CDR3 has 15 amino acids. The germline CDR1 and CDR2 sequences are SGHVS and FNYEAQ. Losses at the gene ends were 5 bases for V and 6 bases for J; bases not matched to a gene: 6.